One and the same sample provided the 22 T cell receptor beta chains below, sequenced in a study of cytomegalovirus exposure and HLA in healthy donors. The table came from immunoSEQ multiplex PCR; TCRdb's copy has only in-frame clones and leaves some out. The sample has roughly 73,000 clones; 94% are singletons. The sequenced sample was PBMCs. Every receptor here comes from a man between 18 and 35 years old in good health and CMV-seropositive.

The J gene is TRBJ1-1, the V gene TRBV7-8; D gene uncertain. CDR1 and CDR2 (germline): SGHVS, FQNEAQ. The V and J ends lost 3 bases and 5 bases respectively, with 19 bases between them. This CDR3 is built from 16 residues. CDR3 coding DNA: TGTGCCAGCAGCTTCGCCGGGTCGAGGGCGCGAACTGAAGCTTTCTTT. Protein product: CASSFAGSRARTEAFF.

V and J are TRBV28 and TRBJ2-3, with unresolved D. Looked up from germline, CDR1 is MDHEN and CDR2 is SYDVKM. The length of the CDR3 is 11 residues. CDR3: CVSSLLNTQYF. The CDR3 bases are TGTGTATCGAGTCTCCTTAATACGCAGTATTTT.

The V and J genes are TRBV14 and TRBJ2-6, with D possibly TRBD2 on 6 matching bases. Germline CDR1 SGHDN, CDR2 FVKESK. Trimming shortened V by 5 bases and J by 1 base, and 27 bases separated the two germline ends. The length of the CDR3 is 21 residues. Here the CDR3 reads CASSKGRGIVGYYSGANVLTF. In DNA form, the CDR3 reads TGTGCCAGCAGCAAAGGCCGGGGGATAGTAGGGTATTATTCTGGGGCCAACGTCCTGACTTTC.

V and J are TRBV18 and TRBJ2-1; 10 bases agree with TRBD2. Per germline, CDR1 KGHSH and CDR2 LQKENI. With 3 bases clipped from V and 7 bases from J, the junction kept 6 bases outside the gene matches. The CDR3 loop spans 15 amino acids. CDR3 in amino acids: CASSPSSGSRNEQFF. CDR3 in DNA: TGTGCCAGCTCACCGTCTAGCGGGAGTCGAAATGAGCAGTTCTTC.

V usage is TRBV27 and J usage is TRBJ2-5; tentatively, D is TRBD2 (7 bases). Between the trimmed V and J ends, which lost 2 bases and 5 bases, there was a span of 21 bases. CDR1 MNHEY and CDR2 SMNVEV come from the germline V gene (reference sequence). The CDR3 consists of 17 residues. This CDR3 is CASSLVSFGGREETQYF. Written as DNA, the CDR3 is TGTGCCAGCAGTTTAGTATCCTTCGGGGGGCGAGAGGAGACCCAGTACTTC.

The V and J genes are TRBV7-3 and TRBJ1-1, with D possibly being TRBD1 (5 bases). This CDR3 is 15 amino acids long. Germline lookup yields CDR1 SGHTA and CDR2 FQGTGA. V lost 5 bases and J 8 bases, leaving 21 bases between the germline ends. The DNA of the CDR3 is TGTGCCAGCAGCGCCCATTCGGGGGGTAGGGTGGAAGCTTTCTTT. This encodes CASSAHSGGRVEAFF.

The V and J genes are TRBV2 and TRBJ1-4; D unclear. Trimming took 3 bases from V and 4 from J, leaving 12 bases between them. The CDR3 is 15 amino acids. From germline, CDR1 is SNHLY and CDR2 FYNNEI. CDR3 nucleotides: TGTGCCAGCAGTGAGCGCCGCAGACTTAATGAAAAACTGTTTTTT. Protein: CASSERRRLNEKLFF. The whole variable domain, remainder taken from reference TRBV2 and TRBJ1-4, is EPEVTQTPSHQVTQMGQEVILRCVPISNHLYFYWYRQILGQKVEFLVSFYNNEISEKSEIFDDQFSVERPDGSNFTLKIRSTKLEDSAMYFCASSERRRLNEKLFFGSGTQLSVL.

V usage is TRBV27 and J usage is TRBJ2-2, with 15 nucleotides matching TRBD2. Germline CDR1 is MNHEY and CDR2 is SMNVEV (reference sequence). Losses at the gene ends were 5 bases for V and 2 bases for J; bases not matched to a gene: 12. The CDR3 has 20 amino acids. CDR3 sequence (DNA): TGTGCCAGCAGTCTCAAACCGGGACTAGCGGGAGGTCGAAACACCGGGGAGCTGTTTTTT. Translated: CASSLKPGLAGGRNTGELFF.

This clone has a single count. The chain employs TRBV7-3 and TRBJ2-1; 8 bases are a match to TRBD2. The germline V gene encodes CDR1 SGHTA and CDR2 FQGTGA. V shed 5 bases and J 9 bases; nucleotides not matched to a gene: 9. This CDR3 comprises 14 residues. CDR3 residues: CASSPRAGGAEQFF. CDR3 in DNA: TGTGCCAGCAGCCCTAGGGCCGGGGGGGCTGAGCAGTTCTTC. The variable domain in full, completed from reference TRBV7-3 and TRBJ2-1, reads GAGVSQTPSNKVTEKGKYVELRCDPISGHTALYWYRQSLGQGPEFLIYFQGTGAADDSGLPNDRFFAVRPEGSVSTLKIQRTERGDSAVYLCASSPRAGGAEQFFGPGTRLTVL.

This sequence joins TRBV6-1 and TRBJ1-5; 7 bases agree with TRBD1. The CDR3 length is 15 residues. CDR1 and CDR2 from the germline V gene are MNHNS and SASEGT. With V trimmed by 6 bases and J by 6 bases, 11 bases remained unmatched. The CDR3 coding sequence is TGTGCCAGCAGACGAGGCCGACAGGGCGGTCAGCCCCAGCATTTT. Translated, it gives CASRRGRQGGQPQHF.

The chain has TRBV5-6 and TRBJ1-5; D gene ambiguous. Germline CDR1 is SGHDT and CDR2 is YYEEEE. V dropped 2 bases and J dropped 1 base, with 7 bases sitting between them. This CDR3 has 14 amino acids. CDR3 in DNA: TGTGCCAGCAGCTTTGGCAGGAGCAATCAGCCCCAGCATTTT. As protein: CASSFGRSNQPQHF.

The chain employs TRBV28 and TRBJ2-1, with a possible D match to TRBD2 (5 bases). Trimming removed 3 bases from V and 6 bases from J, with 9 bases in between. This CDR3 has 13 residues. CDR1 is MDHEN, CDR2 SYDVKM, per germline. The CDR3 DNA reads TGTGCCAGCAGTTTTGGAGGTGCCAATGAGCAGTTCTTC. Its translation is CASSFGGANEQFF.

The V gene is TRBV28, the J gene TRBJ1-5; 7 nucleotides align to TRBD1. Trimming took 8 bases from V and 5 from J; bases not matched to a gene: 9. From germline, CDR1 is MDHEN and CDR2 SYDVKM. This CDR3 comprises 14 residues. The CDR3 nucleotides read TGTGCCAGCCTACCGGGACAGAGACATCAGCCCCAGCATTTT. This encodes CASLPGQRHQPQHF.

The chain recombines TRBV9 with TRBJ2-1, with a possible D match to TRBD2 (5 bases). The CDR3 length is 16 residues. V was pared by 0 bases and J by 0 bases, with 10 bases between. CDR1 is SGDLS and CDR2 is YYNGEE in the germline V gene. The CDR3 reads CASSVVWEPSYNEQFF. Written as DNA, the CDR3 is TGTGCCAGCAGCGTAGTATGGGAGCCCTCCTACAATGAGCAGTTCTTC.

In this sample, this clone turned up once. CDR3 sequence: CASSRDRTMGEKLFF. Written as DNA, the CDR3 is TGTGCCAGCAGCAGGGACAGGACCATGGGGGAAAAACTGTTTTTT. J is TRBJ1-4 and V is TRBV7-9; TRBD1 agrees at 8 bases. The CDR3 has 15 amino acids. Unmatched junction bases numbered 10, after V lost 5 bases and J lost 8 bases. Germline V CDR1 and CDR2: SEHNR, FQNEAQ (reference sequence). The full variable domain, rest sourced from reference TRBV7-9 and TRBJ1-4, is DTGVSQNPRHKITKRGQNVTFRCDPISEHNRLYWYRQTLGQGPEFLTYFQNEAQLEKSRLLSDRFSAERPKGSFSTLEIQRTEQGDSAMYLCASSRDRTMGEKLFFGSGTQLSVL.

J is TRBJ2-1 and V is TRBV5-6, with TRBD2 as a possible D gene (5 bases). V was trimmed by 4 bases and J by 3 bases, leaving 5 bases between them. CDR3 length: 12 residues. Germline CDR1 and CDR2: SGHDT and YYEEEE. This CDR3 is CASSRGYNEQFF. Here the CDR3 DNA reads TGTGCCAGCAGCCGGGGCTACAATGAGCAGTTCTTC.

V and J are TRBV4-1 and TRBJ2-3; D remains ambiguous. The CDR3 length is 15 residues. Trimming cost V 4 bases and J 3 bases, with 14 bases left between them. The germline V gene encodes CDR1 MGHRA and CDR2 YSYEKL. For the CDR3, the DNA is TGCGCCAGCAGCCTGGGCGCCCTGAGAACAGATACGCAGTATTTT. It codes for CASSLGALRTDTQYF.

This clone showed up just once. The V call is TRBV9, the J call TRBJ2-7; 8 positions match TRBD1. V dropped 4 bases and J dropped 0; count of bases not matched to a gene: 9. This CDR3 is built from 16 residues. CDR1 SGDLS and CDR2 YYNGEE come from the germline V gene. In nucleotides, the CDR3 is TGTGCCAGCAGCCCAACGGACAGGGCCAGCTCCTACGAGCAGTACTTC. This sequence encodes CASSPTDRASSYEQYF. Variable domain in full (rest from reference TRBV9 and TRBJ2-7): DSGVTQTPKHLITATGQRVTLRCSPRSGDLSVYWYQQSLDQGLQFLIQYYNGEERAKGNILERFSAQQFPDLHSELNLSSLELGDSALYFCASSPTDRASSYEQYFGPGTRLTVT.

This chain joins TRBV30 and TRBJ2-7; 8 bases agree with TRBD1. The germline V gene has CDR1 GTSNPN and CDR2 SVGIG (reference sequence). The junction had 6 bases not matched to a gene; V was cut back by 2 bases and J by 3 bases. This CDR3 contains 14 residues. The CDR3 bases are TGTGCCTGGAGTATAAGGACAGGGTTCTACGAGCAGTACTTC. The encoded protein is CAWSIRTGFYEQYF.

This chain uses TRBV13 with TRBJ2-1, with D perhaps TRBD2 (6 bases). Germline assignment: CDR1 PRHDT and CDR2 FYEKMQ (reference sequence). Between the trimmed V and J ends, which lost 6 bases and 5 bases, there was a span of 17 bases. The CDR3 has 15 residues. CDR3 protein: CASRDYEGPHNEQFF. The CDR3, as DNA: TGTGCCAGCAGGGACTATGAGGGCCCTCACAATGAGCAGTTCTTC.

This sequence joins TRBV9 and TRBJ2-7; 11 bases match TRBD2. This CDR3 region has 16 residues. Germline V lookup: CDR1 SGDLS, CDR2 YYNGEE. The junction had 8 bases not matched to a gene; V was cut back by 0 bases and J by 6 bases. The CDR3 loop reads CASSVGTSGSTGEQYF. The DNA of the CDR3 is TGTGCCAGCAGCGTAGGAACTAGCGGGAGTACGGGCGAGCAGTACTTC. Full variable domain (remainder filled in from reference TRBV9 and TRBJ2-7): DSGVTQTPKHLITATGQRVTLRCSPRSGDLSVYWYQQSLDQGLQFLIQYYNGEERAKGNILERFSAQQFPDLHSELNLSSLELGDSALYFCASSVGTSGSTGEQYFGPGTRLTVT.

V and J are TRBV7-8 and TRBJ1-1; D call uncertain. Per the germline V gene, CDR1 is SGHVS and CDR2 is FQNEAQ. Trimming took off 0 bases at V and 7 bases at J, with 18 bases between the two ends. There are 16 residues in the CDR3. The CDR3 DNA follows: TGTGCCAGCAGCTTAGCCCGTCCCCAGGTCCTCGTTGAAGCTTTCTTT. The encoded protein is CASSLARPQVLVEAFF.